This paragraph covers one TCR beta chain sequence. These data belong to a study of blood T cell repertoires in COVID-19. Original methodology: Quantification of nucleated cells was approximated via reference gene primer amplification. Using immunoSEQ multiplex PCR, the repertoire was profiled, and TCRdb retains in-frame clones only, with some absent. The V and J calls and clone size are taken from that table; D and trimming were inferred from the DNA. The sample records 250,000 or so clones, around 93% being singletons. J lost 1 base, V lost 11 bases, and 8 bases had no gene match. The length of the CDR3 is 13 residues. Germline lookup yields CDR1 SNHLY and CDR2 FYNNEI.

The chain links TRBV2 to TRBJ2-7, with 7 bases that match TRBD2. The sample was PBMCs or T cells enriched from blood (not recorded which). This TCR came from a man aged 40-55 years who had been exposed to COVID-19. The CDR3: CARRASGSYEQYF. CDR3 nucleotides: TGTGCCCGAAGGGCTAGCGGATCCTACGAGCAGTACTTC. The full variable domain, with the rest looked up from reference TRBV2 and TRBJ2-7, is EPEVTQTPSHQVTQMGQEVILRCVPISNHLYFYWYRQILGQKVEFLVSFYNNEISEKSEIFDDQFSVERPDGSNFTLKIRSTKLEDSAMYFCARRASGSYEQYFGPGTRLTVT.